This T cell receptor (beta chain) appears in the sequencing data of a study of cytomegalovirus exposure and HLA in healthy donors. Whole-study findings and limits: Researchers catalogued about 150 TCR beta chains as cytomegalovirus-associated. Equally common other TCR beta chains were less clonally expanded than HLA-associated ones, a later analysis found. Presence/absence analyses assumed roughly uniform sequencing depth across donors, which may not hold.

The CDR3 totals 17 residues. From germline, CDR1 is LNHNV and CDR2 YYDKDF (reference sequence). V shed 2 bases and J shed 1 base, with 18 bases lying between them. Primers: 60 Vbeta forward and 13 Jbeta reverse. Assay used: immunoSEQ multiplex PCR; TCRdb lists only in-frame clones, some missing. The data contain about 160,000 clones, 80% of them singletons. Comments on this clone: The antigen remains unidentified.

This clonotype was obtained from a male donor in good health and CMV-seropositive. This chain connects TRBV15 to TRBJ2-7, with TRBD1 as a possible D gene (6 bases). Sequenced material: PBMCs. The CDR3 DNA reads as TGTGCCACCAGCAGACCCCGTGGCAGGGGAAGATCCTACGAGCAGTACTTC. It translates to CATSRPRGRGRSYEQYF.